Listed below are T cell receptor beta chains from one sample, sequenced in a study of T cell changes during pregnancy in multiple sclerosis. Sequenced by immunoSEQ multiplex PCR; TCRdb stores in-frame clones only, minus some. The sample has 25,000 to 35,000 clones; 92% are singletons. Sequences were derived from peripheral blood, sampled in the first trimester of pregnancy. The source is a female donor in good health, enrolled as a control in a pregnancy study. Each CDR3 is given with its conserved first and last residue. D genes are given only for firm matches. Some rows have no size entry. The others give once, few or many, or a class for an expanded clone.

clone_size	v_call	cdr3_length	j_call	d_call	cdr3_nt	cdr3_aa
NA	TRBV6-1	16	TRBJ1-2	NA	TGTGCCAGCAGTGAAGTGGCGGGGGTCAATAACTATGGCTACACCTTC	CASSEVAGVNNYGYTF
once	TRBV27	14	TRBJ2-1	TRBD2	TGTGCCAGCAGGACAGGACTAGCGGACAATGAGCAGTTCTTC	CASRTGLADNEQFF
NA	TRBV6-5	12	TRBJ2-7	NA	TGTGCCAGCAGTTACACGGGTTACGAGCAGTACTTC	CASSYTGYEQYF
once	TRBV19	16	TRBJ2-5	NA	TGTGCCAGTAGTCCCCGGGCTACCCTACGGAGGGAGACCCAGTACTTC	CASSPRATLRRETQYF
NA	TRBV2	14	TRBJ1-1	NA	TGTGCCAGCAGTCCGCGGGCCTCGAGCGCTGAAGCTTTCTTT	CASSPRASSAEAFF
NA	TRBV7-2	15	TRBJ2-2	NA	TGTGCCAGCAGCCCCAGTGTAGCCCGCACCGGGGAGCTGTTTTTT	CASSPSVARTGELFF
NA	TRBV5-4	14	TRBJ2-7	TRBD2	TGTGCCAGCAGCTTTGCGGGAGGCCTTTACGAGCAGTACTTC	CASSFAGGLYEQYF
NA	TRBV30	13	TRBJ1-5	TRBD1	TGTGCCTGGGGAGACAGGGCGAATCAGCCCCAGCATTTT	CAWGDRANQPQHF
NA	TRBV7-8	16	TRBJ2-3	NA	TGTGCCAGCAGCTTATTTACAGGGTCTAGCACAGATACGCAGTATTTT	CASSLFTGSSTDTQYF
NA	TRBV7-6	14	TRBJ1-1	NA	TGTGCCAGCAGCCCACTGACAGTGAACACTGAAGCTTTCTTT	CASSPLTVNTEAFF
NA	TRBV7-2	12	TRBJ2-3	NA	TGTGCCAGCAGCCAGAGACAAGATACGCAGTATTTT	CASSQRQDTQYF
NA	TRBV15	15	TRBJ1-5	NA	TGTGCCACCAGCAGGCGGGACGGGAGTTTTGAGCCCCAGCATTTT	CATSRRDGSFEPQHF
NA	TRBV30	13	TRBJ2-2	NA	TGTGCCTGGAGTGTACGTGCGGGCGGGGAGCTGTTTTTT	CAWSVRAGGELFF
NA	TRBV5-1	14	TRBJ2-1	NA	TGCGCCAGCAGCGACGGACAGCTCTACAATGAGCAGTTCTTC	CASSDGQLYNEQFF
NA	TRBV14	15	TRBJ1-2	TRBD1	TGTGCCAGCAGCCACGGGACAGGGGCGGACTATGGCTACACCTTC	CASSHGTGADYGYTF
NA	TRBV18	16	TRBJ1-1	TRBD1	TGTGCCAGCTCACCTAGCGGACAGGGAGGGGGTCCTGAAGCTTTCTTT	CASSPSGQGGGPEAFF
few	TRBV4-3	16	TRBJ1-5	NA	TGCGCCAGCAGCCAAGATGTCGACAATGAGTATCAGCCCCAGCATTTT	CASSQDVDNEYQPQHF
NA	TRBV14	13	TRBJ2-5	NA	TGTGCCAGCAGCCAAGTTCGAGCGGAGACCCAGTACTTC	CASSQVRAETQYF
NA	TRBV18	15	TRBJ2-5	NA	TGTGCCAGCTCCCCAGAGTTAGCGGAACAAGAGACCCAGTACTTC	CASSPELAEQETQYF
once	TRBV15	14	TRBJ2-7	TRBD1	TGTGCCACCAGCAGTGGGGACAGGGGGTACGAGCAGTACTTC	CATSSGDRGYEQYF
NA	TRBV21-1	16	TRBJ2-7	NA	TGTGCCAGCAGCAAAGACTCGAGGCCCCGGATCTACGAGCAGTACTTC	CASSKDSRPRIYEQYF
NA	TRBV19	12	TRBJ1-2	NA	TGTGCCAGTAGTATCCGGGACTATGGCTACACCTTC	CASSIRDYGYTF
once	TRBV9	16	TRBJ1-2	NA	TGTGCCAGCAGCGCGCGGACAGTGAGGGACAACTATGGCTACACCTTC	CASSARTVRDNYGYTF
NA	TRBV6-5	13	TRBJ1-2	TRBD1	TGTGCCAGCGCGACAGGGAATAACTATGGCTACACCTTT	CASATGNNYGYTF
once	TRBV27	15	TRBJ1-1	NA	TGTGCCAGCAGTTTATTGGAGACCCCGAGGACTGAAGCTTTCTTT	CASSLLETPRTEAFF
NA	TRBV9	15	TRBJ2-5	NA	TGTGCCAGCAGCGTAGGGGGAGCGTACCAAGAGACCCAGTACTTC	CASSVGGAYQETQYF
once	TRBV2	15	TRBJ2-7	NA	TGTGCCAGCAGTGAACAGACTTTACCCTCCTACGAGCAGTACTTC	CASSEQTLPSYEQYF
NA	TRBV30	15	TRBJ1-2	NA	TGTGCCTGGAGTGTCGGTGGGGGCAGCTGGCATGGCTACACCTTC	CAWSVGGGSWHGYTF
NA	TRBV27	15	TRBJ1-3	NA	TGTGCCAGCAGTTCCCTCGCAGGCTCTGGAAACACCATATATTTT	CASSSLAGSGNTIYF
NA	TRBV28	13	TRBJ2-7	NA	TGTGCCAGCAGTTTAGAATATAGGGGGGGAATGTACTTC	CASSLEYRGGMYF
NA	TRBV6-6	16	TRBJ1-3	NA	TGTGCCAGCAGCTTCCGCCCGGCGGGTTCTGGAAACACCATATATTTT	CASSFRPAGSGNTIYF
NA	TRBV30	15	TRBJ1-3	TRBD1	TGTGCCTGGAGTTTCCGACAGGGGCGGGGAAACACCATATATTTT	CAWSFRQGRGNTIYF
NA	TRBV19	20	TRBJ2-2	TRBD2	TGTGCCAGTAGTATTGTGGCAGGGTCCCGACTAGCGGGAGGCGCCGGGGAGCTGTTTTTT	CASSIVAGSRLAGGAGELFF
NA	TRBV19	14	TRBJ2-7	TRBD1	TGTGCCAGTACCCGGACAGGGCAATCCTACGAGCAGTACTTC	CASTRTGQSYEQYF
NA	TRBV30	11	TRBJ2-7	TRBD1	TGTGCCTATTACAGGGGTTACGAGCAGTACTTC	CAYYRGYEQYF
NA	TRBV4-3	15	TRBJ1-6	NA	TGCGCCAGCAGCCTGGACGGTTTCTCGGGGTCCCCCCTCCACTTT	CASSLDGFSGSPLHF
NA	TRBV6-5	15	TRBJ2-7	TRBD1	TGTGCCAGCAGTTACGGGACAGGGGGGACCTACGAGCAGTACTTC	CASSYGTGGTYEQYF
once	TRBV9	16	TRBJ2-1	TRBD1	TGTGCCAGCAGCGTAGCTGGACAGGCCAAAATCTATGAGCAGTTCTTC	CASSVAGQAKIYEQFF
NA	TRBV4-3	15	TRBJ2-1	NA	TGCGCCAGCAGCCAAGATCCCTATCGATTTAATGAGCAGTTCTTC	CASSQDPYRFNEQFF
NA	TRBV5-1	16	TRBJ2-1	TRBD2	TGCGCCAGCAGCTTGGAACTAGCGGGGGGGCCCAATGAGCAGTTCTTC	CASSLELAGGPNEQFF
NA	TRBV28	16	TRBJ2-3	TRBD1	TGTGCCAGCAGTTTGCCAGGACAGGGATTGTCAGATACGCAGTATTTT	CASSLPGQGLSDTQYF
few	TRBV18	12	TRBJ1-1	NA	TGTGCCAGCTCACCACCTTCAGGGGAAGCTTTCTTT	CASSPPSGEAFF
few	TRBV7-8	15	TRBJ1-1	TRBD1	TGTGCCAGCACCTCTTCAGGGGGCAGGCGTGGTGAAGCTTTCTTT	CASTSSGGRRGEAFF
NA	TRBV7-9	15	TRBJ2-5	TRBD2	TGTGCCAGCAGCTTAGCCTCTAGCGGGGAAGAGACCCAGTACTTC	CASSLASSGEETQYF
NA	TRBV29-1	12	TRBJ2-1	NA	TGCAGCGTTAAAAGGACAGTGAATGAGCAGTTCTTC	CSVKRTVNEQFF
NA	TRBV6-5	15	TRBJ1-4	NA	TGTGCCAGCAGTTACTCGACGGGGGTTGGGGAAAAACTGTTTTTT	CASSYSTGVGEKLFF
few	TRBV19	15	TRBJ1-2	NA	TGTGCCAGTAGTGACCCCTTCGACAGTAACTATGGCTACACCTTC	CASSDPFDSNYGYTF
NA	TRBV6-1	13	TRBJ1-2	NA	TGTGCCAGCAGTGTAGACAACCGCTATGGCTACACCTTC	CASSVDNRYGYTF
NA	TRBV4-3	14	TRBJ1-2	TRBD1	TGCGCCAGCAGCCCGGGACAGGGATTGAGGCATTACACCTTC	CASSPGQGLRHYTF
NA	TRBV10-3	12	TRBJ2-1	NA	TGTGCCATCAGTGTAGGGGACAATGAGCAGTTCTTC	CAISVGDNEQFF
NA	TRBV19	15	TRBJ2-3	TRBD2	TGTGCCAGTAGAAAGGGACTAGCGGGAGGAGCCACGCAGTATTTT	CASRKGLAGGATQYF